These T cell receptor beta chains were read from a single sample in a study of radiotherapy plus CTLA-4 blockade in lung cancer. Clones were sequenced by immunoSEQ multiplex PCR, and TCRdb holds only the in-frame ones, with some missing. The repertoire holds over 50,000 clones, around 85% seen once, with 3.2% in the top ten. The material was peripheral blood, obtained from a patient treated with radiotherapy plus ipilimumab. The receptors here all came from a human donor with non-small cell lung cancer who had a partial response to radiotherapy plus ipilimumab. CDR3s leave out the opening cysteine and the closing phenylalanine or tryptophan. Fields, in order: clone size, V gene, J gene, CDR3 protein. The size entry is marked missing in some rows and otherwise reads once, few, many or a size class.

clone size: .; V gene: TRBV5-6; J gene: TRBJ2-1; CDR3 protein: AGSRDRAYNEQF
clone size: .; V gene: TRBV10-3; J gene: TRBJ2-7; CDR3 protein: AIRGLGTGDNYEQY
clone size: .; V gene: TRBV5-1; J gene: TRBJ2-7; CDR3 protein: ASSLQGSSYEQY
clone size: .; V gene: TRBV5-8; J gene: TRBJ2-2; CDR3 protein: ASSLVAGVNTGELF
clone size: .; V gene: TRBV6-5; J gene: TRBJ2-5; CDR3 protein: ASSYSWSSETQY
clone size: .; V gene: TRBV4-2; J gene: TRBJ2-7; CDR3 protein: ASSQDEGGYEQY
clone size: .; V gene: TRBV7-2; J gene: TRBJ2-3; CDR3 protein: ASSLDRRQGDTQY
clone size: .; V gene: TRBV5-6; J gene: TRBJ1-6; CDR3 protein: ASSFGQANSPLH
clone size: .; V gene: TRBV29-1; J gene: TRBJ2-7; CDR3 protein: SVEKAGGYEQY
clone size: .; V gene: TRBV6-5; J gene: TRBJ2-1; CDR3 protein: ASTSGQGLYNEQF
clone size: .; V gene: TRBV5-5; J gene: TRBJ2-2; CDR3 protein: ASSSSGGLNTGELF
clone size: .; V gene: TRBV6-1; J gene: TRBJ1-6; CDR3 protein: ASSEGGQGNSPLH
clone size: .; V gene: TRBV9; J gene: TRBJ1-2; CDR3 protein: ASSVSRDTYGYT
clone size: .; V gene: TRBV9; J gene: TRBJ2-7; CDR3 protein: ASSVGPGDRGYEQY
clone size: .; V gene: TRBV29-1; J gene: TRBJ2-1; CDR3 protein: SVVTGTFYNEQF
clone size: .; V gene: TRBV5-1; J gene: TRBJ1-5; CDR3 protein: ASSPGGASQPQH
clone size: .; V gene: TRBV5-1; J gene: TRBJ1-6; CDR3 protein: ASSQGARTTNSPLH
clone size: .; V gene: TRBV6-5; J gene: TRBJ1-2; CDR3 protein: ASSYSRQQLHYGYT
clone size: .; V gene: TRBV14; J gene: TRBJ1-6; CDR3 protein: ASSQDRQGPNSPLH
clone size: .; V gene: TRBV4-3; J gene: TRBJ1-1; CDR3 protein: ASSQGLTNTEAF
clone size: .; V gene: TRBV10-3; J gene: TRBJ1-6; CDR3 protein: AISESDRIGNSPLH
clone size: once; V gene: TRBV11-3; J gene: TRBJ2-7; CDR3 protein: ANPGLASSYEQY
clone size: once; V gene: TRBV5-1; J gene: TRBJ2-2; CDR3 protein: ASSLLLAGGTGELF
clone size: once; V gene: TRBV5-8; J gene: TRBJ1-6; CDR3 protein: ASSRDRGASPLH
clone size: .; V gene: TRBV2; J gene: TRBJ1-3; CDR3 protein: ASSPGQGSGNTIY
clone size: .; V gene: TRBV18; J gene: TRBJ2-2; CDR3 protein: ASSPLTTGETGELF